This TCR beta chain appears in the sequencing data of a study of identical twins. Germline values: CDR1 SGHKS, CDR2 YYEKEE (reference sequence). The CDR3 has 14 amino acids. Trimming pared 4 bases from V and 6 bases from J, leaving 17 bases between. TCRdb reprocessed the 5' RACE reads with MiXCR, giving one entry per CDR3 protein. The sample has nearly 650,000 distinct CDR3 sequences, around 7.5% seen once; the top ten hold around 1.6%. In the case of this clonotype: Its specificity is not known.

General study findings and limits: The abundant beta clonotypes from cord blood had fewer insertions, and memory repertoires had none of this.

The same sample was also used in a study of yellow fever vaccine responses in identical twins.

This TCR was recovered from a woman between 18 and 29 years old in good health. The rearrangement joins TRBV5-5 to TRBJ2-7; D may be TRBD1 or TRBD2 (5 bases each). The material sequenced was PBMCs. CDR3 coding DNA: TGTGCCAGCAGCCCGGGGCAGGGAACCGTCGAGCAGTACTTC. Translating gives CASSPGQGTVEQYF.